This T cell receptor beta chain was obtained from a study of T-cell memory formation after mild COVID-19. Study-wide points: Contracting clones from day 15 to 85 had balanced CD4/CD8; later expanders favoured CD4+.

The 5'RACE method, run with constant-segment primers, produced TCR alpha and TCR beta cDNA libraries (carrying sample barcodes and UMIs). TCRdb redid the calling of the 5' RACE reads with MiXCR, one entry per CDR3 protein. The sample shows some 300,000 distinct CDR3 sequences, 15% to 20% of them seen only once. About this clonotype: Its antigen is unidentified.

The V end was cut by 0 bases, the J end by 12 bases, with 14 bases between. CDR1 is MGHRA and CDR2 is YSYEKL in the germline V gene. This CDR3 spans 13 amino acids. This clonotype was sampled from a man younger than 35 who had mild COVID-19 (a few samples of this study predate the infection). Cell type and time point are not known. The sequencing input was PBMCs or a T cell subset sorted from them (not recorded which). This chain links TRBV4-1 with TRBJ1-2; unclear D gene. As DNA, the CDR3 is TGCGCCAGCAGCCAAGATCAATTGGGCAGCCACACCTTC. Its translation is CASSQDQLGSHTF.